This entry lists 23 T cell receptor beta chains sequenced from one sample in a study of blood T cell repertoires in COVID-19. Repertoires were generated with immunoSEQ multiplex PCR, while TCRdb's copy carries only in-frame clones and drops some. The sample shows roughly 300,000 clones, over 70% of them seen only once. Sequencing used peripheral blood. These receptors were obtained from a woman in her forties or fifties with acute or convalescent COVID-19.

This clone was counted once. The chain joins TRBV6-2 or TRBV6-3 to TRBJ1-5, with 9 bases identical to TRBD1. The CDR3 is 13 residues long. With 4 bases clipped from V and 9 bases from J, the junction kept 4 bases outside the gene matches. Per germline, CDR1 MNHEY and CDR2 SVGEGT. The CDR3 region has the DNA TGTGCCAGCAGTTGGGACAGGGTGACGCCCCAGCATTTT. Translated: CASSWDRVTPQHF.

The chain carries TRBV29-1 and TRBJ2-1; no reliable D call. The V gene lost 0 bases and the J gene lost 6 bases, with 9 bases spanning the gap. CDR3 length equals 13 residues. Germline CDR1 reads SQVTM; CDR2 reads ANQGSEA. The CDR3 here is CSVEDTVRNEQFF. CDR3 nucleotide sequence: TGCAGCGTTGAAGATACAGTCCGCAATGAGCAGTTCTTC.

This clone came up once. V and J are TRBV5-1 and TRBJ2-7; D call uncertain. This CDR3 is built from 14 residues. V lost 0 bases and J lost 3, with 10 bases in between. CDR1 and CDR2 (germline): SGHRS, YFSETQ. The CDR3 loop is CASSLAPNSYEQYF. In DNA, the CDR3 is TGCGCCAGCAGCTTGGCCCCTAACAGCTACGAGCAGTACTTC.

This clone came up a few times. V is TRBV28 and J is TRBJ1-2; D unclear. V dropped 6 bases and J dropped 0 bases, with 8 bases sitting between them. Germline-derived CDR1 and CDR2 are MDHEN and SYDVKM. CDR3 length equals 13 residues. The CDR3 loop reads CASSKGANYGYTF. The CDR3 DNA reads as TGTGCCAGCAGCAAGGGAGCTAACTATGGCTACACCTTC.

This CDR3 is CASSQLMNTEAFF. Written as DNA, the CDR3 is TGTGCCAGCAGTCAACTAATGAACACTGAAGCTTTCTTT. This chain links TRBV3-1 (or the pseudogene TRBV3-2) with TRBJ1-1; no firm D call. This CDR3 has 13 residues. Trimming removed 6 bases from V and 0 bases from J, with 8 bases in between. The germline CDR1 and CDR2 sequences are LGHDT and YNNKEL (reference sequence).

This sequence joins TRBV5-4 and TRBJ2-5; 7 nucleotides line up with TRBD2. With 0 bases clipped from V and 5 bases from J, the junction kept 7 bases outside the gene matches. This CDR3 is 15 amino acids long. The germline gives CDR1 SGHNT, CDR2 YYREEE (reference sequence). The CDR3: CASSLERDGRETQYF. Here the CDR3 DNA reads TGTGCCAGCAGCTTGGAGCGGGATGGGAGGGAGACCCAGTACTTC.

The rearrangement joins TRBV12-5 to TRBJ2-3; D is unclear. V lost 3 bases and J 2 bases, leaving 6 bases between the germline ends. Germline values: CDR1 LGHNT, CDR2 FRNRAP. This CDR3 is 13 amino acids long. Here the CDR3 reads CASGFVYTDTQYF. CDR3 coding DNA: TGTGCTAGTGGTTTTGTTTACACAGATACGCAGTATTTT.

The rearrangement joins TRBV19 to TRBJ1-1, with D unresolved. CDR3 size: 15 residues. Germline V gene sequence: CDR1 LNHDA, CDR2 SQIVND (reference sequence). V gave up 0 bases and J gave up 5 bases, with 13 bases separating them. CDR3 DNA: TGTGCCAGTAGTATAGATAACGGGTTAAGAACTGAAGCTTTCTTT. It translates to CASSIDNGLRTEAFF.

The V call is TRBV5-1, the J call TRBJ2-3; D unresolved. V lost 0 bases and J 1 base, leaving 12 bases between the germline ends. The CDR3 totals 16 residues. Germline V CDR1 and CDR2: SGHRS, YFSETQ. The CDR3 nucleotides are TGCGCCAGCAGCTTGGGAGTCATCGGAGGCACAGATACGCAGTATTTT. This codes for CASSLGVIGGTDTQYF.

In DNA form, the CDR3 reads TGTGCCAGCAGCCCTAGAAGTCGGTCCGTGGACGAGCAGTACGTC. Its protein is CASSPRSRSVDEQYV. The chain uses TRBV11-2 and TRBJ2-7; D call uncertain. V gave up 5 bases and J gave up 5 bases, with 19 bases separating them. The CDR3 is made up of 15 amino acids. From germline, CDR1 is SGHAT and CDR2 FQNNGV.

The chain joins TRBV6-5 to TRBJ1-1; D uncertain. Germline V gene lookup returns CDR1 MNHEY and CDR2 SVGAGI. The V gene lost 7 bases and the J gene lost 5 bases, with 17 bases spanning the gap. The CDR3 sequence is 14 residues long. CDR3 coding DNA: TGTGCCAGCACTCCGGGGTTATCGAGTACTGAAGCTTTCTTT. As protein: CASTPGLSSTEAFF.

The CDR3 DNA reads as TGTGCCAGTAGCTCGGACAGGGCCTACGGAAACACCATATATTTT. It codes for CASSSDRAYGNTIYF. The V gene is TRBV19, the J gene TRBJ1-3, with 8 bases matching TRBD1. CDR1 is LNHDA and CDR2 is SQIVND in the germline V gene (reference sequence). This CDR3 contains 15 residues. The trim removed 6 bases at V and 4 bases at J, leaving 8 bases unmatched.

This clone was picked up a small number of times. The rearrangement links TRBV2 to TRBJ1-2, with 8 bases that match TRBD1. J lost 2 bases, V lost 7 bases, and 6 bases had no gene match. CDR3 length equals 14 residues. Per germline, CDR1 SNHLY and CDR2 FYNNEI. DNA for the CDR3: TGTGCCAGCACTTCGGGACAGGAAAACTATGGCTACACCTTC. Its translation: CASTSGQENYGYTF. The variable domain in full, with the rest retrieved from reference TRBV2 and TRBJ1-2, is EPEVTQTPSHQVTQMGQEVILRCVPISNHLYFYWYRQILGQKVEFLVSFYNNEISEKSEIFDDQFSVERPDGSNFTLKIRSTKLEDSAMYFCASTSGQENYGYTFGSGTRLTVV.

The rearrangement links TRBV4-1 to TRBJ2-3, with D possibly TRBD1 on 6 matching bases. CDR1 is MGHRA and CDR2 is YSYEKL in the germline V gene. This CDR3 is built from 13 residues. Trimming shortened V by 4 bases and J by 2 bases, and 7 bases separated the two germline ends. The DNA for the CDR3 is TGCGCCAGCAGCCGGGGGCTCACAGATACGCAGTATTTT. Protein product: CASSRGLTDTQYF.

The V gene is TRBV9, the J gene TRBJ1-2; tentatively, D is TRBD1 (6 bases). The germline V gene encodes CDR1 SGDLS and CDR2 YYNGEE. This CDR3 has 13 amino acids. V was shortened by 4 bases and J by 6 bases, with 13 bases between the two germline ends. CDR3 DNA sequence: TGTGCCAGCAGCAGACCAGGGGTTAATGGCTACACCTTC. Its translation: CASSRPGVNGYTF.

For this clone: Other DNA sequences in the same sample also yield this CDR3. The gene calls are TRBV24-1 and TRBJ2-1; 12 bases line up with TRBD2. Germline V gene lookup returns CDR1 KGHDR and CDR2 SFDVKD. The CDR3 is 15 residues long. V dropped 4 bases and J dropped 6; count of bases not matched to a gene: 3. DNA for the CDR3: TGTGCCACCAGTGACCGGACTAGCGGGACCAATGAGCAGTTCTTC. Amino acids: CATSDRTSGTNEQFF.

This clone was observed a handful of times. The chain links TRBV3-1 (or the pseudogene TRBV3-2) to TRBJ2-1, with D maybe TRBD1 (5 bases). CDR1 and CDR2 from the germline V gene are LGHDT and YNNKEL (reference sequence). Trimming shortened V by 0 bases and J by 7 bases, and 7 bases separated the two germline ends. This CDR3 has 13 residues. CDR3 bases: TGTGCCAGCAGCCAAGATAGGGGAAATGAGCAGTTCTTC. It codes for CASSQDRGNEQFF.

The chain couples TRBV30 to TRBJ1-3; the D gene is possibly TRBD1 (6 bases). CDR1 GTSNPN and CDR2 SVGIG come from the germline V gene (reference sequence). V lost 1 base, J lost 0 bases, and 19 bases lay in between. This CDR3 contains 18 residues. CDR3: CAWSAPWGEGDSGNTIYF. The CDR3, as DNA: TGTGCCTGGAGTGCACCCTGGGGAGAGGGGGACTCTGGAAACACCATATATTTT. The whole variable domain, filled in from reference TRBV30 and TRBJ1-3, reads SQTIHQWPATLVQPVGSPLSLECTVEGTSNPNLYWYRQAAGRGLQLLFYSVGIGQISSEVPQNLSASRPQDRQFILSSKKLLLSDSGFYLCAWSAPWGEGDSGNTIYFGEGSWLTVV.

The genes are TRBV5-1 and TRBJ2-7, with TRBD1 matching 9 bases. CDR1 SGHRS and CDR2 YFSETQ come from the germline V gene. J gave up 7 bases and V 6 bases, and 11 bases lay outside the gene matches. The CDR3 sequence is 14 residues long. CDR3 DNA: TGCGCCAGCACGGTAGGGACAGGGCCCAGGGAGCAGTACTTC. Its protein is CASTVGTGPREQYF.

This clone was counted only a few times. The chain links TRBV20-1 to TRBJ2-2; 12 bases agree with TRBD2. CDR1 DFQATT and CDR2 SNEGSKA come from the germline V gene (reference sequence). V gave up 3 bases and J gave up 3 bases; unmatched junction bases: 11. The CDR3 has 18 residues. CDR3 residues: CSASSLTSGSRDTGELFF. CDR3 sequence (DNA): TGCAGTGCTAGTTCTCTGACTAGCGGGAGTCGGGACACCGGGGAGCTGTTTTTT.

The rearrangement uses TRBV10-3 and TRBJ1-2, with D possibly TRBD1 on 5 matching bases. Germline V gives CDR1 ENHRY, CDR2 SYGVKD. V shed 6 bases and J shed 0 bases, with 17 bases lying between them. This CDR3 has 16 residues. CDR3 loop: CAISRLDRDPNYGYTF. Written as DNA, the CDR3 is TGTGCCATCAGCCGCCTCGACAGAGATCCTAACTATGGCTACACCTTC.

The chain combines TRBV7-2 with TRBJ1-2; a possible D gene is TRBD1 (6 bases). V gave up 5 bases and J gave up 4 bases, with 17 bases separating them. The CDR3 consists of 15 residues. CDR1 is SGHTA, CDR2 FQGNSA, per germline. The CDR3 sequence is CASSPGGATVYGYTF. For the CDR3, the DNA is TGTGCCAGCAGCCCGGGGGGCGCGACGGTCTATGGCTACACCTTC.

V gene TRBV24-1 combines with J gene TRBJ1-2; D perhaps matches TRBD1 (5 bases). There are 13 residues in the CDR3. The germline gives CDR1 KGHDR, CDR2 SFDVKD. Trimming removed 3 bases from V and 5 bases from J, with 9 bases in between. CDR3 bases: TGTGCCACCAGTGATGGGACTGAGTATGGCTACACCTTC. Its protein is CATSDGTEYGYTF.